This T cell receptor (beta chain) was found in a study of blood T cell repertoires in COVID-19. The overall study: Sources were T cells, B-cell-depleted T cells, or PBMCs; the material itself was cDNA or gDNA.

Patients in Seattle were enrolled during active infection, then followed longitudinally. TCRdb's table, derived via immunoSEQ multiplex PCR, lists solely in-frame clones and lacks some. The repertoire consists of 300,000 to 450,000 clones, with around 87% occurring once and the leading ten covering approximately 2.5%. The sequence was collected from a woman aged 55-70 years with COVID-19, enrolled during active disease. Sample: peripheral blood.

As DNA, the CDR3 is TGTGCCAGCAGCGGTAGGGGGCCCATCTCTGGAAACACCATATATTTT. It translates to CASSGRGPISGNTIYF. V and J are TRBV9 and TRBJ1-3, with 7 bases that match TRBD1. The trim removed 3 bases at V and 0 bases at J, leaving 6 bases unmatched. Germline lookup yields CDR1 SGDLS and CDR2 YYNGEE. The CDR3 totals 16 residues.